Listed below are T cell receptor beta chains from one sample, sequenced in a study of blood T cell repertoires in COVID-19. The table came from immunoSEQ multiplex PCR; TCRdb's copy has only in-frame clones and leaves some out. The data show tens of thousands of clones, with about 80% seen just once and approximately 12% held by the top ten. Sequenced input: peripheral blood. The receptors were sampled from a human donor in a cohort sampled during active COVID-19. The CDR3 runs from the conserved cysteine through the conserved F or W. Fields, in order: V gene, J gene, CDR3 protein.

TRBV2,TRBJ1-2,CASSEALILRAGGYTF
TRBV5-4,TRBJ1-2,CASSLEGAYYGYTF
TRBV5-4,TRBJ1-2,CASSQRTEYGYTF
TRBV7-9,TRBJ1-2,CASSLVLGSHGYTF
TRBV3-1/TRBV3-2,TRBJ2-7,CASSRRGSGTRYEQYF
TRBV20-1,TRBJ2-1,CSARAQNEQFF
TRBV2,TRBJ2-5,CASRREVETQYF
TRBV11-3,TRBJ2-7,CASSLGRGQGFDEQYF
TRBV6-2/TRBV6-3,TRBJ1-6,CASSRPQGAASPLHF
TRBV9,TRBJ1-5,CASSVDGQGNQPQHF
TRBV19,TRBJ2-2,CASSMGQPTGELFF
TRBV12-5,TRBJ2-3,CASGLGLGPDTQYF
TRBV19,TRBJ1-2,CASSTQRRGNDYGYTF
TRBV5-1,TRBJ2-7,CASSLTGGAVGEQYF
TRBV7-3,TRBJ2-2,CASSLGLGGRGTGELFF
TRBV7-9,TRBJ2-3,CASSYRQGGTDTQYF
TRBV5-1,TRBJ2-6,CASSYRTASGANVLTF
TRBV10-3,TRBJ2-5,CATKSYETGQETQYF
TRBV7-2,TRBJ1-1,CASSSQEGNTEAFF
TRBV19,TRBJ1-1,CASSIGTGSGEAFF
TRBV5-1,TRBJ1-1,CASKPVGTTGFTEAFF
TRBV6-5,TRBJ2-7,CASLERGSSYEQYF
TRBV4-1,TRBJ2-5,CASSPRDRQETQYF
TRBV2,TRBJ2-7,CASSPDRHSYEQYF
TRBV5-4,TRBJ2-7,CASSFWTGGEQYF
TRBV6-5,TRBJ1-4,CASRYISTNEKLFF
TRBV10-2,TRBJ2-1,CASSGRGSYNEQFF
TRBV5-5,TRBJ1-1,CASSSTGGRNTEAFF
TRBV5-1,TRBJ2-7,CASSWGTGGAYEQYF
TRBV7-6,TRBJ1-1,CASSKQQGMNTEAFF
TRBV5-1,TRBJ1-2,CASSSGDSLYGYTF
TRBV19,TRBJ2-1,CASSRSLYNEQFF
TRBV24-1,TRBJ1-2,CATLPANYGYTF
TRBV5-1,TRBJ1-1,CASSAGGEVGTEAFF
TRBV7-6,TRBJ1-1,CASSLTENTEAFF
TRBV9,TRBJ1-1,CASKLEGVDTEAFF
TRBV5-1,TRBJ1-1,CASSSRTGQNTEAFF
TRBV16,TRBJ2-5,CASSQRGWETQYF